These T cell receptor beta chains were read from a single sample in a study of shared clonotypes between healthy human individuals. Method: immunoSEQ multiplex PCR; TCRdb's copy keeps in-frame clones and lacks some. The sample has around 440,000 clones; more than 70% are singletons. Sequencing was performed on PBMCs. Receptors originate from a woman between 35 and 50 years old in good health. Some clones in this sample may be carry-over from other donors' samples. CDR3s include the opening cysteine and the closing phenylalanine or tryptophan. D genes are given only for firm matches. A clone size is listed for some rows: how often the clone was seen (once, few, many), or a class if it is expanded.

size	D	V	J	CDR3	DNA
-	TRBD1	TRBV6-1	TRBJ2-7	CASSDVRTGLYEQYF	TGTGCCAGCAGTGACGTTCGGACAGGGCTCTACGAGCAGTACTTC
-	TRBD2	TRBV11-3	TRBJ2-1	CASSLDGRLAGNYNEQFF	TGTGCCAGCAGCTTAGACGGAAGACTAGCGGGAAACTACAATGAGCAGTTCTTC
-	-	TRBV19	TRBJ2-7	CASSKPPGEQYF	TGTGCCAGTAGTAAACCCCCGGGGGAGCAGTACTTC
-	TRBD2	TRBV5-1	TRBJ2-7	CASSLVETSGRAAYEQYF	TGCGCCAGCAGCTTGGTGGAGACTAGCGGGAGGGCCGCCTACGAGCAGTACTTC
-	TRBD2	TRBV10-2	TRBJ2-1	CASSERLASSYNEQFF	TGCGCCAGCAGTGAGAGACTAGCCTCCTCCTACAATGAGCAGTTCTTC
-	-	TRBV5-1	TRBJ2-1	CASSSSRGPSYNEQFF	TGCGCCAGCAGCTCGTCAAGGGGCCCCTCCTACAATGAGCAGTTCTTC
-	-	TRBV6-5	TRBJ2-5	CASSEAGKETQYF	TGTGCCAGCAGTGAGGCTGGTAAAGAGACCCAGTACTTC
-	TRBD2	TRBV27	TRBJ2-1	CASRSGGSNEQFF	TGTGCCAGCAGATCGGGAGGTTCCAATGAGCAGTTCTTC
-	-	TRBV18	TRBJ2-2	CASSPPLAGELFF	TGTGCCAGCTCACCCCCACTAGCCGGGGAGCTGTTTTTT
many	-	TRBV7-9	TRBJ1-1	CASSSSRGRTTEAFF	TGTGCCAGCAGCTCCTCTCGGGGGAGGACTACTGAAGCTTTCTTT
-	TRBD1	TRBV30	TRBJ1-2	CAWSTGTVYGYTF	TGTGCCTGGAGTACCGGGACAGTCTATGGCTACACCTTC
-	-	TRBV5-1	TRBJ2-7	CASSLVAGSYEQYF	TGCGCCAGCAGCTTGGTGGCGGGATCCTACGAGCAGTACTTC
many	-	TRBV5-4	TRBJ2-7	CASSPYQTYEQYF	TGTGCCAGCAGCCCTTACCAAACCTACGAGCAGTACTTC
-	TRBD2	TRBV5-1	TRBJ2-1	CASSYSRGVRNEQFF	TGCGCCAGCAGCTATAGTCGGGGGGTTCGCAATGAGCAGTTCTTC
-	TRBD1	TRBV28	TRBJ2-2	CASSPQGSGELFF	TGTGCCAGCAGTCCACAGGGGTCCGGGGAGCTGTTTTTT
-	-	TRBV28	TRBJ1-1	CASSPQENTEAFF	TGTGCCAGCAGTCCACAAGAAAACACTGAAGCTTTCTTT
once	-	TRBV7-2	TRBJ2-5	CASSLQRGEQETQYF	TGTGCCAGCAGCTTACAGCGCGGGGAACAGGAGACCCAGTACTTC
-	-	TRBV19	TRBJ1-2	CASSWPSGGYTF	TGTGCCAGTAGTTGGCCCTCGGGGGGCTACACCTTC
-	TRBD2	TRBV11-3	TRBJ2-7	CASGTSGSYEQYF	TGTGCCAGTGGGACTAGCGGGAGCTACGAGCAGTACTTC
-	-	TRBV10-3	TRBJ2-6	CAISVGRLSSGANVLTF	TGTGCCATCAGTGTTGGACGTCTAAGCTCTGGGGCCAACGTCCTGACTTTC
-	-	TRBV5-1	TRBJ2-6	CASSRTTANSGANVLTF	TGCGCCAGCAGCCGCACCACAGCCAACTCTGGGGCCAACGTCCTGACTTTC
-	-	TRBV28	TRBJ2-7	CASSLTGASYEQYF	TGTGCCAGCAGTTTAACCGGGGCAAGCTACGAGCAGTACTTC
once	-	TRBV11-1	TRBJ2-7	CASSLQGPPDEQYF	TGTGCCAGCAGTTTACAGGGACCGCCCGACGAGCAGTACTTC
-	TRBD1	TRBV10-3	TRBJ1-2	CAISGGTANYGYTF	TGTGCCATCAGTGGGGGGACAGCGAACTATGGCTACACCTTC